These T cell receptor beta chains were read from a single sample in a study of blood T cell repertoires in COVID-19. Here immunoSEQ multiplex PCR was the method, and the copy in TCRdb shows in-frame clones only, minus some. The sample comprises approximately 77,000 clones, 65% to 90% of which are singletons, and around a tenth rests with the top ten. Sequencing was done on a sample of peripheral blood. These TCRs come from a man between 50 and 59 years old with COVID-19, enrolled during active disease. CDR3s include the opening cysteine and the closing phenylalanine or tryptophan. D genes are given only for firm matches. Size values are once, few and many counts, or a class for expanded clones, and some rows have none.

D gene	V gene	clone size	J gene	CDR3 protein	CDR3 DNA
.	TRBV5-1	.	TRBJ1-4	CASSLTGTNEKLFF	TGCGCCAGCAGCTTGACAGGGACTAATGAAAAACTGTTTTTT
.	TRBV4-3	.	TRBJ2-3	CASSQAAGASTQYF	TGCGCCAGCAGCCAAGCCGCGGGGGCCAGTACGCAGTATTTT
TRBD1	TRBV6-5	.	TRBJ1-5	CASRLDRVQPQHF	TGTGCCAGCAGACTGGACAGGGTTCAGCCCCAGCATTTT
TRBD1	TRBV7-4	once	TRBJ1-5	CASSLALLGTGENDSNQPQHF	TGTGCCAGCAGCTTGGCCTTATTGGGGACAGGGGAAAACGATAGCAATCAGCCCCAGCATTTT
TRBD2	TRBV3-1/TRBV3-2	.	TRBJ2-7	CASSQRGYEQYF	TGTGCCAGCAGCCAGCGGGGGTACGAGCAGTACTTC
TRBD2	TRBV19	.	TRBJ2-1	CATRTSGRAPEQFF	TGTGCCACACGGACTAGCGGCCGGGCCCCTGAGCAGTTCTTC
.	TRBV6-1	once	TRBJ1-1	CASSYFIRNTEAFF	TGTGCCAGCAGTTATTTTATCCGGAACACTGAAGCTTTCTTT
.	TRBV7-9	.	TRBJ2-2	CASSQGHRNTGELFF	TGTGCCAGCAGCCAGGGACATAGGAACACCGGGGAGCTGTTTTTT
TRBD1	TRBV6-5	.	TRBJ1-2	CASRTGGAPYGYTF	TGTGCCAGCAGGACAGGGGGCGCACCCTATGGCTACACCTTC
.	TRBV7-8	.	TRBJ1-5	CASSSAVSQGQPQHF	TGTGCCAGCAGCTCCGCCGTATCCCAGGGGCAGCCCCAGCATTTT
.	TRBV9	.	TRBJ1-1	CASSVVSASTEAFF	TGTGCCAGCAGCGTAGTATCAGCGAGCACTGAAGCTTTCTTT
.	TRBV24-1	.	TRBJ1-5	CATSGGGSQPQHF	TGTGCCACGAGTGGGGGGGGCAGTCAGCCCCAGCATTTT
TRBD1	TRBV19	.	TRBJ1-1	CASSITGQGNTEAFF	TGTGCCAGTAGTATTACGGGACAGGGGAACACTGAAGCTTTCTTT
TRBD1	TRBV28	once	TRBJ1-2	CASSIPGTAYGYTF	TGTGCCAGCAGTATCCCCGGGACAGCCTATGGCTACACCTTC
.	TRBV11-2	.	TRBJ1-1	CASSLFGQINTEAFF	TGTGCCAGCAGCTTATTCGGACAGATAAACACTGAAGCTTTCTTT